This record concerns one T cell receptor (beta chain) sequence. There is no known antigen for this receptor. No base quality information exists; no much larger clone differs at one position. The source of the sample is a study of CD4 T cell repertoires in COVID-19 (dated by TCRdb to the early 2020s). For the wider study: To analyze cross-reactivity, the CFSE-low cells were expanded with IL-2 for approximately 11 days and then labeled again and restimulated with spike proteins from other coronaviruses. In COVID-19-recovered individuals, the study described naturally processed CD4+ T cell responses to SARS-CoV-2 spike and nucleoprotein and used TCR Vbeta sequencing to evaluate clonal composition. In three recovered individuals, the researchers analyzed the TCR Vbeta repertoire of SARS-CoV-2-reactive T cells at the subset level. Study-wide conclusions, independent of this receptor: Several of the most expanded SARS-CoV-2-reactive clonotypes were found to be shared between two or all three memory subsets, suggesting intraclonal diversification. Between roughly 7 and 25% of SARS-CoV-2 clonotypes were also detected in secondary cultures stimulated with SARS-CoV and/or HKU1 spike, a finding consistent with cross-reactivity.

Interpreted using the paper, the time point label stands for: sample from a COVID-19-recovered individual after infection. The donors were patients who had recovered from mild-to-severe COVID-19. Uncultured memory T cell samples were sequenced directly after ex vivo isolation. From peripheral blood mononuclear cells, the researchers isolated CD4+ total memory, central memory, effector memory and circulating T follicular helper cells. The CDR3 sequence holds 14 residues, the cysteine and phenylalanine included. Of all the DNA, just the CDR3 is kept, 42 bases in frame from base 1. At the junction V is shortened by 5 bases and J by 2 bases, with 12 bases in between. The germline V gene supplies CDR1 MNHNS and CDR2 SASEGT. Library prep was done by the immunoSEQ multiplex PCR assay. As for the original processing: To quantify how much the repertoires of different subsets overlapped, the Chao-Jaccard similarity index was used along with counts of shared clonotypes. TCRdb holds this immuneACCESS table with in-frame rearrangements only. Some clones are missing; in checked studies, unresolved V genes explain under half, and the rest has no known cause. V, J and clone size were drawn from that table, and D and trimming were deduced from the DNA. The sample table shows approximately 75,000 clones, and 83% are seen once. Of the sample, roughly 0.5% falls within the top ten clones.

This TCR derives from a human donor who had COVID-19. This sample comprised CD4+ T cells from peripheral blood, obtained after recovery from COVID-19. The sequence joins TRBV6-1 to TRBJ1-1, with the D segment identity uncertain. At the DNA level, the sequence is TGTGCCAGCAGTTATGCTGGGGAAAACACTGAAGCTTTCTTT. Its product reads: CASSYAGENTEAFF.